This T cell receptor (beta chain) was sequenced for a study of cytomegalovirus exposure and HLA in healthy donors. A multiplex PCR was run with 60 Vbeta primers and 13 Jbeta primers. Sequenced by immunoSEQ multiplex PCR; TCRdb stores in-frame clones only, minus some. The data hold around 130,000 clones, with around 85% observed a single time. General study points: Sequencing probably produced one cluster of sequence variants that were highly shared. In a later analysis, specific HLA alleles were associated with around 17,000 TCR beta sequences at a 0.05 false discovery rate. The availability of immune exposure information extended only to CMV serostatus. Cytomegalovirus association was assigned to approximately 160 TCR beta chains.

Per the germline V gene, CDR1 is MNHEY and CDR2 is SVGAGI. The V and J ends lost 5 bases and 7 bases, in that order; junction bases with no gene match: 3. This CDR3 is 13 amino acids long. In the case of this clone: Its antigen is still unknown.

V is TRBV6-5 and J is TRBJ1-5; 9 nucleotides align to TRBD1. The TCR was taken from a boy aged 5-17 years in good health and CMV-seronegative. Sequenced sample: PBMCs. CDR3 coding DNA: TGTGCCAGCAGTCACAGGGGGCACCAGCCCCAGCATTTT. It codes for CASSHRGHQPQHF.